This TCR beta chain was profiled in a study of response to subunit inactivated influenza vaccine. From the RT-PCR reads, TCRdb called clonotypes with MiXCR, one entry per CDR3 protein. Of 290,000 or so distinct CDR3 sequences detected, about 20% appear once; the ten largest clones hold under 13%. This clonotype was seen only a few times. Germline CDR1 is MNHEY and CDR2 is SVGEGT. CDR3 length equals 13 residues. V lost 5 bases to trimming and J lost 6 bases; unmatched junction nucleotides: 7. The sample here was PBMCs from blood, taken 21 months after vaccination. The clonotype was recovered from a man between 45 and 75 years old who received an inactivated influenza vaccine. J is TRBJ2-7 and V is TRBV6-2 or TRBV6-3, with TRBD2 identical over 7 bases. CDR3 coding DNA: TGTGCCAGCAGTCACAGACTAGCTGGCGAGCAGTACTTC. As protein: CASSHRLAGEQYF.